This TCR beta chain was recovered during a study of T cell repertoires and Cas9 in healthy adults. Whole-study context: SpCas9-reactive CD4 and CD8 T cells were characterized for potency, cytotoxicity and lineage. General study points: SpCas9-reactive regulatory T cells reportedly mitigated SpCas9-reactive effector T cells in vitro.

Repertoires were generated with immunoSEQ multiplex PCR, while TCRdb's copy carries only in-frame clones and drops some. In the table there are tens of thousands of clones, 85% to 95% of which are singletons. This CDR3 is 16 amino acids long. Germline CDR1 reads SGHNT; CDR2 reads YYREEE (reference sequence). V gave up 4 bases and J gave up 0 bases, with 14 bases separating them. This clone was seen a single time. Its antigen is undetermined. This sequence originates from a human donor in good health. The specimen was CD4+ effector T cells (CD127+, CD25-, CD137-, CD154-) from PBMCs; culture status not recorded. This chain connects TRBV5-4 to TRBJ1-3; D is uncertain. As DNA, the CDR3 is TGTGCCAGCAGCAACGTCGGGCAGAGCTCTGGAAACACCATATATTTT. This translates into CASSNVGQSSGNTIYF.